A single sample gave rise to the 17 T cell receptor beta chains below, sequenced in a study of chemoradiotherapy in HPV16-positive cancers. Sequenced by immunoSEQ multiplex PCR; TCRdb stores in-frame clones only, minus some. Found here are 9,500 to 15,000 clones, roughly 80% of them singletons; the top ten hold 0.94%. This specimen was taken from a patient who underwent chemoradiotherapy. All receptors come from a human donor with HPV-associated anogenital cancer.

The chain uses TRBV30 and TRBJ2-3; D is unclear. Germline CDR1 GTSNPN, CDR2 SVGIG (reference sequence). Trimming shortened V by 5 bases and J by 0 bases, and 9 bases separated the two germline ends. This CDR3 is 13 amino acids long. Here the CDR3 reads CAWGPLSTDTQYF. CDR3 nucleotide sequence: TGTGCCTGGGGCCCACTAAGCACAGATACGCAGTATTTT.

This clone was recorded a few times. The V and J genes are TRBV20-1 and TRBJ2-1; D call uncertain. The length of the CDR3 is 11 residues. V lost 6 bases and J 8 bases, leaving 11 bases between the germline ends. Germline V gives CDR1 DFQATT, CDR2 SNEGSKA (reference sequence). CDR3 in DNA: TGCAGTGCCCCGACATTGGATGAGCAGTTCTTC. Translation gives CSAPTLDEQFF.

In its sample, this clone was seen a few times. V is TRBV6-5 and J is TRBJ1-2, with unresolved D. Germline loops: CDR1 MNHEY, CDR2 SVGAGI. V was cut by 0 bases and J by 2 bases, with 4 bases left in between. This CDR3 comprises 13 residues. The CDR3 is CASSYSGNYGYTF. CDR3 bases: TGTGCCAGCAGTTACTCGGGGAACTATGGCTACACCTTC.

This sequence joins TRBV5-1 and TRBJ2-4; no clear D gene. The CDR3 runs 15 residues. Between the trimmed V and J ends, which lost 0 bases and 0 bases, there was a span of 7 bases. Germline V CDR1 and CDR2: SGHRS, YFSETQ. CDR3 amino acids: CASSLGDVAKNIQYF. In DNA form, the CDR3 reads TGCGCCAGCAGCTTGGGAGATGTAGCCAAAAACATTCAGTACTTC.

V gene TRBV28 combines with J gene TRBJ2-3, with TRBD2 matching over 15 bases. After removal of 0 bases from V and 2 bases from J, the junction contained 3 bases not matched to a gene. CDR1 and CDR2 (germline): MDHEN, SYDVKM. The CDR3 runs to 18 residues. The CDR3: CASSLWGTSGRNTDTQYF. The CDR3 DNA follows: TGTGCCAGCAGTTTATGGGGGACTAGCGGGAGGAACACAGATACGCAGTATTTT.

The V gene is TRBV30, the J gene TRBJ1-1; D remains unclear. Trimming pared 5 bases from V and 0 bases from J, leaving 10 bases between. Looked up from germline, CDR1 is GTSNPN and CDR2 is SVGIG (reference sequence). The CDR3 covers 13 residues. Here the CDR3 DNA reads TGTGCCTGGTTCCCCAGGATGAACACTGAAGCTTTCTTT. This sequence encodes CAWFPRMNTEAFF.

This chain joins TRBV19 and TRBJ2-1; 8 nucleotides align to TRBD2. Germline CDR1 is LNHDA and CDR2 is SQIVND (reference sequence). Unmatched junction bases numbered 12, after V lost 7 bases and J lost 4 bases. This CDR3 has 16 residues. The CDR3 DNA reads TGTGCCAGTATGGTAGACGGGGGGGCGGCATACAATGAGCAGTTCTTC. Its protein is CASMVDGGAAYNEQFF.

The V call is TRBV7-8, the J call TRBJ2-1; 14 nucleotides match TRBD2. The V gene's germline CDR1 is SGHVS and CDR2 FQNEAQ. V was clipped by 5 bases and J by 9 bases; unmatched bases: 6. The CDR3 covers 15 residues. CDR3: CASSQGLAGVAEQFF. The CDR3 DNA reads TGTGCCAGCAGCCAGGGACTAGCGGGAGTAGCTGAGCAGTTCTTC.

This chain uses TRBV29-1 with TRBJ1-1; D is unclear. This CDR3 spans 10 amino acids. Per germline, CDR1 SQVTM and CDR2 ANQGSEA. The V and J ends lost 7 bases and 0 bases respectively, with 3 bases between them. The CDR3 loop reads CSGLNTEAFF. The CDR3 nucleotides are TGCAGCGGATTGAACACTGAAGCTTTCTTT. Full variable domain (outside the CDR3, taken from reference TRBV29-1 and TRBJ1-1): SAVISQKPSRDICQRGTSLTIQCQVDSQVTMMFWYRQQPGQSLTLIATANQGSEATYESGFVIDKFPISRPNLTFSTLTVSNMSPEDSSIYLCSGLNTEAFFGQGTRLTVV.

This rearrangement joins TRBV23-1 to TRBJ1-1; D unresolved. TRBV23-1 is labeled an ORF, and its function is uncertain. The CDR3 extends over 12 amino acids. Between the trimmed V and J ends, which lost 5 bases and 0 bases, there was a span of 4 bases. The CDR3 region is CASSSVNTEAFF. The CDR3 DNA sequence: TGCGCCAGCAGTTCGGTGAACACTGAAGCTTTCTTT.

The rearrangement links TRBV18 to TRBJ2-5; D gene unclear. Trimming left V 4 bases short and J 0 bases short, with 3 bases between. Germline CDR1 reads KGHSH; CDR2 reads LQKENI. The CDR3 contains 12 residues. Here the CDR3 DNA reads TGTGCCAGCTCACAGTACCAAGAGACCCAGTACTTC. This codes for CASSQYQETQYF.

The chain combines TRBV30 with TRBJ1-2, with 8 bases lining up with TRBD1. Germline CDR1 is GTSNPN and CDR2 is SVGIG (reference sequence). This CDR3 is 15 amino acids long. The junction had 8 bases not matched to a gene; V was cut back by 1 base and J by 4 bases. The CDR3 bases are TGTGCCTGGAGTGATCCGCCGGGACAGGTCTATGGCTACACCTTC. It yields the protein CAWSDPPGQVYGYTF.

The chain combines TRBV5-5 with TRBJ2-2, with 8 bases lining up with TRBD2. CDR1 and CDR2 from the germline V gene are SGHKS and YYEKEE (reference sequence). This CDR3 comprises 16 residues. V shed 1 base and J 5 bases; nucleotides not matched to a gene: 7. CDR3 in amino acids: CASSLYPGGGTGELFF. The CDR3 nucleotides are TGTGCCAGCAGCTTGTATCCCGGGGGGGGGACCGGGGAGCTGTTTTTT.

The gene calls are TRBV5-1 and TRBJ2-3, with D possibly TRBD2 on 5 matching bases. The CDR3 has 15 amino acids. Trimming removed 4 bases from V and 2 bases from J, with 14 bases in between. In germline, CDR1 is SGHRS, CDR2 YFSETQ. The CDR3 loop is CASSGGHGVTDTQYF. CDR3 DNA sequence: TGCGCCAGCAGCGGCGGGCACGGGGTCACAGATACGCAGTATTTT.

The chain joins TRBV2 to TRBJ2-7, with a possible D match to TRBD1 (6 bases). There are 16 residues in the CDR3. Deletions cut 8 bases from V and 0 bases from J, with 20 bases between. Germline-derived CDR1 and CDR2 are SNHLY and FYNNEI. The CDR3 nucleotides are TGTGCCAGCCGGGACCCCAGGGGCCAGAGCTCCTACGAGCAGTACTTC. It yields the protein CASRDPRGQSSYEQYF.

This chain uses TRBV18 with TRBJ2-5; no clear D gene. This CDR3 contains 16 residues. CDR1 is KGHSH and CDR2 is LQKENI in the germline V gene. Trimming pared 3 bases from V and 2 bases from J, leaving 16 bases between. The CDR3, as DNA: TGTGCCAGCTCACCCTCGATACACTCAAAACAAGAGACCCAGTACTTC. Protein sequence: CASSPSIHSKQETQYF.

A single count supports this clone. The genes are TRBV28 and TRBJ1-4; tentatively, D is TRBD1 (6 bases). The CDR3 consists of 16 residues. Per the germline V gene, CDR1 is MDHEN and CDR2 is SYDVKM. The V end was cut by 6 bases, the J end by 0 bases, with 14 bases between. The CDR3 sequence: CASRRGGRTTNEKLFF. The CDR3 region has the DNA TGTGCCAGCAGGAGGGGGGGGCGGACAACTAATGAAAAACTGTTTTTT. The whole variable domain, filled in from reference TRBV28 and TRBJ1-4, reads DVKVTQSSRYLVKRTGEKVFLECVQDMDHENMFWYRQDPGLGLRLIYFSYDVKMKEKGDIPEGYSVSREKKERFSLILESASTNQTSMYLCASRRGGRTTNEKLFFGSGTQLSVL.